The rows below give T cell receptor beta chains drawn from one sample of a study of blood T cells in healthy people across ages. TCRdb recomputed calls from the 5' RACE reads with MiXCR, one row per CDR3 protein. The repertoire includes hundreds of thousands of distinct CDR3 sequences, less than 40% of them detected once, and 15% sits in the top ten. The sequenced sample was blood. The receptor set was obtained from a woman older than 75 in good health. The CDR3 runs from the conserved cysteine through the conserved F or W. D genes are given only for firm matches. Only some rows state a clone size, as once, few, many or a class for expanded clones.

length: 17
D: TRBD2
size: -
V: TRBV7-6
J: TRBJ2-7
DNA: TGTGCCAGCAGCTCCCGGCTTAGCGGGGGTGGATCCTACGAGCAGTACTTC
CDR3: CASSSRLSGGGSYEQYF

length: 15
D: -
size: many
V: TRBV7-2
J: TRBJ1-5
DNA: TGTGCCAGCAGCCCCTCAGTGGGGAACAATCAGCCCCAGCATTTT
CDR3: CASSPSVGNNQPQHF

length: 13
D: -
size: many
V: TRBV3-1
J: TRBJ2-5
DNA: TGTGCCAGCAGCCGAAGCCTCCAAGAGACCCAGTACTTC
CDR3: CASSRSLQETQYF

length: 15
D: TRBD1
size: many
V: TRBV5-6
J: TRBJ1-2
DNA: TGTGCCAGCAGTACCGGACAGGGGGCGGGCTATGGCTACACCTTC
CDR3: CASSTGQGAGYGYTF

length: 16
D: -
size: -
V: TRBV4-3
J: TRBJ2-4
DNA: TGCGCCAGCAGCCAAGAGCGAAGGGGAGCCAAAAACATTCAGTACTTC
CDR3: CASSQERRGAKNIQYF

length: 14
D: -
size: -
V: TRBV28
J: TRBJ2-2
DNA: TGTGCCAGCTTCCGGGGCGGGAACACCGGGGAGCTGTTTTTT
CDR3: CASFRGGNTGELFF

length: 16
D: TRBD2
size: -
V: TRBV5-5
J: TRBJ2-3
DNA: TGTGCCAGCAGCTCCACTTTAGCGGGAGTCTCGGATACGCAGTATTTT
CDR3: CASSSTLAGVSDTQYF

length: 17
D: TRBD1
size: -
V: TRBV6-5
J: TRBJ1-1
DNA: TGTGCCAGCAGTTACGGGACAGGGGGGACAGGTGTCACTGAAGCTTTCTTT
CDR3: CASSYGTGGTGVTEAFF

length: 13
D: -
size: few
V: TRBV6-5
J: TRBJ2-2
DNA: TGTGCCAGCAGTTATTTCCCGTCCCAGGAGCTGTTTTTT
CDR3: CASSYFPSQELFF

length: 13
D: -
size: many
V: TRBV4-2
J: TRBJ2-3
DNA: TGTGCCAGCAGCGCCTCTAGCACAGATACGCAGTATTTT
CDR3: CASSASSTDTQYF

length: 15
D: TRBD2
size: many
V: TRBV5-1
J: TRBJ2-1
DNA: TGCGCCAGCAGCCCCATAGCGGGTCCCTACAATGAGCAGTTCTTC
CDR3: CASSPIAGPYNEQFF

length: 17
D: -
size: few
V: TRBV4-2
J: TRBJ2-2
DNA: TGTGCCAGCAGCCAAGATGTGGTGGGGGGGCCAACCGGGGAGCTGTTTTTT
CDR3: CASSQDVVGGPTGELFF

length: 14
D: -
size: -
V: TRBV28
J: TRBJ1-1
DNA: TGTGCCATCGGAGGGGGGGGAGTGAACACTGAAGCTTTCTTT
CDR3: CAIGGGGVNTEAFF

length: 16
D: -
size: -
V: TRBV5-1
J: TRBJ2-7
DNA: TGCGCCAGCAGCTTGGCCTCGGGGGGCCTAAACTACGAGCAGTACTTC
CDR3: CASSLASGGLNYEQYF

length: 14
D: -
size: many
V: TRBV7-2
J: TRBJ1-5
DNA: TGTGCCAGCAGCTTAGCGGGGCTTCGACAGCCCCAGCATTTT
CDR3: CASSLAGLRQPQHF

length: 13
D: -
size: -
V: TRBV10-3
J: TRBJ2-5
DNA: TGTGCCATCGGACGGGGCTACCAAGAGACCCAGTACTTC
CDR3: CAIGRGYQETQYF

length: 15
D: TRBD1
size: many
V: TRBV5-1
J: TRBJ2-3
DNA: TGTGCCAGCAGCCTCGGGACAGGGGGTACAGATACGCAGTATTTT
CDR3: CASSLGTGGTDTQYF

length: 13
D: -
size: -
V: TRBV9
J: TRBJ2-7
DNA: TGTGCCAGCAGCACCACCCCTGCTGCCGAGCAGTACTTC
CDR3: CASSTTPAAEQYF

length: 15
D: -
size: -
V: TRBV12-3/TRBV12-4
J: TRBJ1-6
DNA: TGTGCCAGCAGTTTAGCTGGGGGCAATAATTCACCCCTCCACTTT
CDR3: CASSLAGGNNSPLHF

length: 14
D: -
size: few
V: TRBV5-6
J: TRBJ1-2
DNA: TGTGCCAGCAGCTTTTCGCAGGGAGTCTATGGCTACACCTTC
CDR3: CASSFSQGVYGYTF

length: 17
D: TRBD2
size: -
V: TRBV7-9
J: TRBJ2-1
DNA: TGTGCCAGCAGCTTCCCGATAATTAGCGGGTCCTCGAATGAGCAGTTCTTC
CDR3: CASSFPIISGSSNEQFF

length: 12
D: -
size: -
V: TRBV12-3/TRBV12-4
J: TRBJ2-1
DNA: TGTGCCAGCAGCCGGGGAAGGAGTGAGCAGTTCTTC
CDR3: CASSRGRSEQFF

length: 17
D: -
size: -
V: TRBV5-1
J: TRBJ1-4
DNA: TGCGCCAGCAGCTTGGTCGTCCCGGGAGCAACTAATGAAAAACTGTTTTTT
CDR3: CASSLVVPGATNEKLFF

length: 13
D: -
size: many
V: TRBV6-5
J: TRBJ2-7
DNA: TGTGCCAGCAGTCGGACGCGGGGCTACGAGCAGTACTTC
CDR3: CASSRTRGYEQYF

length: 16
D: -
size: -
V: TRBV12-3/TRBV12-4
J: TRBJ2-5
DNA: TGTGCCAGCAGTTTAGATTTCGGGGTAATTCAAGAGACCCAGTACTTC
CDR3: CASSLDFGVIQETQYF

length: 18
D: TRBD1
size: many
V: TRBV4-2
J: TRBJ1-5
DNA: TGTGCCAGCAACCGAACCCGGGACAGGGGGCTTTGCAATCAGCCCCAGCATTTT
CDR3: CASNRTRDRGLCNQPQHF

length: 13
D: -
size: few
V: TRBV7-3
J: TRBJ2-2
DNA: TGTGCCAGCAGCTTAATCCCCACCGGGGAGCTGTTTTTT
CDR3: CASSLIPTGELFF

length: 14
D: -
size: few
V: TRBV3-1
J: TRBJ1-2
DNA: TGTGCCAGCAGCCCGTTCAGGGACGGCTATGGCTACACCTTC
CDR3: CASSPFRDGYGYTF

length: 14
D: -
size: few
V: TRBV12-3/TRBV12-4
J: TRBJ2-1
DNA: TGTGCCAGCAGTTTCGGGGCTAGCACCAATGAGCAGTTCTTC
CDR3: CASSFGASTNEQFF

length: 19
D: TRBD2
size: many
V: TRBV20-1
J: TRBJ2-5
DNA: TGCAGTGCTAGGCCCCCCCCGGCGGGGGGCCCAAACGGGAGGGAGACCCAGTACTTC
CDR3: CSARPPPAGGPNGRETQYF

length: 15
D: TRBD1
size: few
V: TRBV5-1
J: TRBJ2-5
DNA: TGCGCCAGCAGCCTACAGGTGGGACAGGGTGAGGCCCAGTACTTC
CDR3: CASSLQVGQGEAQYF

length: 14
D: TRBD1
size: many
V: TRBV4-3
J: TRBJ1-1
DNA: TGCGCCAGCAGCCAGGACAGGGCGGGCACTGAAGCTTTCTTT
CDR3: CASSQDRAGTEAFF

length: 13
D: -
size: many
V: TRBV10-3
J: TRBJ2-7
DNA: TGTGCCATCAGCGGAGTCGGAGACACAGAGCAGTACTTC
CDR3: CAISGVGDTEQYF

length: 16
D: -
size: few
V: TRBV6-5
J: TRBJ1-1
DNA: TGTGCCAGCAGTCTAATCAGGTGGAGGGGGAATACTGAAGCTTTCTTT
CDR3: CASSLIRWRGNTEAFF

length: 16
D: -
size: -
V: TRBV27
J: TRBJ2-7
DNA: TGTGCCAGCAGTCCCTCCTGGGCGGCAAGAGCAGTCGAGCAGTACTTC
CDR3: CASSPSWAARAVEQYF

length: 16
D: TRBD1
size: many
V: TRBV5-5
J: TRBJ2-7
DNA: TGTGCCAGCAGCTTTATCGCGGGACAGGGTCACAACGAGCAGTACTTC
CDR3: CASSFIAGQGHNEQYF

length: 17
D: TRBD1
size: -
V: TRBV9
J: TRBJ1-5
DNA: TGTGCCAGCAGCGACCGTCCCGGGACAGGGTTCGGGCAGCCCCAGCATTTT
CDR3: CASSDRPGTGFGQPQHF

length: 13
D: -
size: few
V: TRBV25-1
J: TRBJ1-2
DNA: TGTGCCAGCAGTGAATTCGCGGGGGGGGGCTACACCTTC
CDR3: CASSEFAGGGYTF

length: 15
D: -
size: -
V: TRBV5-1
J: TRBJ1-1
DNA: TGCGCCAGCAGCTTGAGTCGGCAGGACGGCACTGAAGCTTTCTTT
CDR3: CASSLSRQDGTEAFF

length: 15
D: TRBD2
size: -
V: TRBV4-1
J: TRBJ2-5
DNA: TGCGCCAGCAGCCTTCTAGCGGGTTTCCAAGAGACCCAGTACTTC
CDR3: CASSLLAGFQETQYF

length: 12
D: -
size: -
V: TRBV12-3/TRBV12-4
J: TRBJ2-3
DNA: TGTGCCAGCAGTGTGATATCAGATACGCAGTATTTT
CDR3: CASSVISDTQYF